This T cell receptor (beta chain) was identified during a study of shared clonotypes between healthy human individuals. Study results and limitations: Memory subsets generally showed smaller estimated richness than naive subsets did.

This CDR3 has 15 residues. CDR1 is SGHRS and CDR2 is YFSETQ in the germline V gene. Germline trimming cut 2 bases from V and 7 bases from J; bases unmatched to any gene: 9. Method: immunoSEQ multiplex PCR; TCRdb's copy keeps in-frame clones and lacks some. This table holds roughly 2.2 million clones, 80% to 95% found once. Regarding this clone: What it recognizes is unknown.

Sequencing used naive CD4+ T cells from PBMCs. The subset is: CD45RA+ positively selected. This sequence originates from a man aged 18 to 29 in good health. Some clones in this sample may be carry-over from other donors' samples. The rearrangement uses TRBV5-1 and TRBJ1-2, with TRBD1 matching 9 bases. The CDR3 DNA reads as TGCGCCAGCAGCTTATACGGGACAGGGAATTCTGGCTACACCTTC. As protein: CASSLYGTGNSGYTF.